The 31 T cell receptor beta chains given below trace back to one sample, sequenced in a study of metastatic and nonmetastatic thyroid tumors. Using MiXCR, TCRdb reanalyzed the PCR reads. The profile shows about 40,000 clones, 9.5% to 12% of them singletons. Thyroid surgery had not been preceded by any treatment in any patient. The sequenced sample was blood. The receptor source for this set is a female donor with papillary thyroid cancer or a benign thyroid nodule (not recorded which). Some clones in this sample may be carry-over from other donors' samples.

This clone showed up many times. CDR3 region: CASSYARPYEQYF. As DNA, the CDR3 is TGTGCCAGCAGTTATGCCAGACCTTACGAGCAGTACTTC. The chain combines TRBV6-2 or TRBV6-3 with TRBJ2-7, with no clear D. V lost 3 bases and J lost 4, with 10 bases in between. CDR1 and CDR2 (germline): MNHEY, SVGEGT. The CDR3 contains 13 residues.

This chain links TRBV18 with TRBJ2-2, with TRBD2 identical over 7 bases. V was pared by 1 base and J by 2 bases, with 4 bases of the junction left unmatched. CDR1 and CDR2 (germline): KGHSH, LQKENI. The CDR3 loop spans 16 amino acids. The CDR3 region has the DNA TGTGCCAGCTCACCACGGGGCGGGAGTAACACCGGGGAGCTGTTTTTT. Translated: CASSPRGGSNTGELFF.

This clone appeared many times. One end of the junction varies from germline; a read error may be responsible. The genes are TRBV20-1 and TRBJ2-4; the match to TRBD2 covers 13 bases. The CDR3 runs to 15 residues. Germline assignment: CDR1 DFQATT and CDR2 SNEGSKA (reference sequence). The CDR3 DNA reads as TGCAGTGCTCGTGGACTAGCGGGAGAGCACGGAGTACTGCACTTC. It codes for CSARGLAGEHGVLHF.

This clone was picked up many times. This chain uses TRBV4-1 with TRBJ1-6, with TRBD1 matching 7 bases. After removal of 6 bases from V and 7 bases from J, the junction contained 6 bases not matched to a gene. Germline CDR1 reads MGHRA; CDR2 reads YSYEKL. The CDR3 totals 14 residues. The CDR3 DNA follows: TGCGCCAGCAGGCGGACAGGAGAAAATTCACCCCTCCACTTT. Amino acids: CASRRTGENSPLHF.

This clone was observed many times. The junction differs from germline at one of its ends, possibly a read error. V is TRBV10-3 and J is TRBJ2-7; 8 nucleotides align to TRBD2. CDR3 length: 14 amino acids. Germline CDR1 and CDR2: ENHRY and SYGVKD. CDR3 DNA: TGTGCCACCAGTGAGTCGGGAGGGAGGAACGAGCAGTACTTC. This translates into CATSESGGRNEQYF.

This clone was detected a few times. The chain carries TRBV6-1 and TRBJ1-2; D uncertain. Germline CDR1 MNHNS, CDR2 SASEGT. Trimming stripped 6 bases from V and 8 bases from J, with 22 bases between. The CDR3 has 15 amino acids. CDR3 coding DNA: TGTGCCAGCAGCCACCCGCAGCCCACATGGCGAGGCTACACCTTC. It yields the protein CASSHPQPTWRGYTF.

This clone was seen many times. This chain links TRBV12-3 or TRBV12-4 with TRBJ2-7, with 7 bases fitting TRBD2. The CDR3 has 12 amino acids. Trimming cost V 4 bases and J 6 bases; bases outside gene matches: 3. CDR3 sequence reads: CASSSSSGEQYF. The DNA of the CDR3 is TGTGCCAGCAGTTCCTCTAGCGGCGAGCAGTACTTC.

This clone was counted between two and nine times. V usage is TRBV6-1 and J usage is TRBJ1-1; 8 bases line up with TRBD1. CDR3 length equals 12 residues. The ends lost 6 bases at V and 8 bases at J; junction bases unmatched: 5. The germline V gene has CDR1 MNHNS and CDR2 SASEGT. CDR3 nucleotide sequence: TGTGCCAGCAGCCACGGACAGGGAGAAGCTTTCTTT. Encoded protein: CASSHGQGEAFF.

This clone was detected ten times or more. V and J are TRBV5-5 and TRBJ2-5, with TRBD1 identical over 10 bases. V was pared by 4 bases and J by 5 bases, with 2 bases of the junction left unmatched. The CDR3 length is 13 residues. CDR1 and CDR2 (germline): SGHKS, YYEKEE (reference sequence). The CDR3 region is CASSRDRGETQYF. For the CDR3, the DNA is TGTGCCAGCAGCCGGGACAGGGGCGAGACCCAGTACTTC.

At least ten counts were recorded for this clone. CDR3 loop: CASSVAGVQETQYF. DNA for the CDR3: TGTGCCAGCAGCGTAGCGGGAGTCCAAGAGACCCAGTACTTC. The V call is TRBV14, the J call TRBJ2-5; the match to TRBD2 covers 9 bases. Trimming cost V 5 bases and J 1 base; bases outside gene matches: 2. This CDR3 has 14 residues. The V gene's germline CDR1 is SGHDN and CDR2 FVKESK.

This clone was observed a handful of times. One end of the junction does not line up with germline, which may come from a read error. DNA of the CDR3: TGTGCCAGCAGCCAGGCCGGAGTCTCTGGAAACACCATATATTTC. Translation gives CASSQAGVSGNTIYF. The gene calls are TRBV6-1 and TRBJ1-3; no clear D gene. Germline V CDR1 and CDR2: MNHNS, SASEGT. The CDR3 length is 15 residues.

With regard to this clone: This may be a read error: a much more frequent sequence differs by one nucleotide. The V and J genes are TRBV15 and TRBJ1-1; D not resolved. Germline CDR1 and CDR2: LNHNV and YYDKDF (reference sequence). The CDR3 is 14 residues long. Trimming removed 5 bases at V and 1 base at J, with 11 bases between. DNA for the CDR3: TGTGCCACCAGCCCCTCCTGGGGGAACACTGAAGCTTTCTTT. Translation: CATSPSWGNTEAFF. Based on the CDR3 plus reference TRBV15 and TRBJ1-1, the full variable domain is DAMVIQNPRYQVTQFGKPVTLSCSQTLNHNVMYWYQQKSSQAPKLLFHYYDKDFNNEADTPDNFQSRRPNTSFCFLDIRSPGLGDTAMYLCATSPSWGNTEAFFGQGTRLTVV.

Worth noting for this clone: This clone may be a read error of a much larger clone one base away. The CDR3 spells CAISESKPSGGCEQFF. The CDR3 DNA reads TGTGCCATCAGTGAGTCGAAACCATCCGGGGGATGTGAGCAGTTCTTC. The J gene is TRBJ2-1, the V gene TRBV10-3, with D tentatively TRBD2 (6 bases). Trimming removed 0 bases at V and 9 bases at J, with 18 bases between. This CDR3 spans 16 amino acids. Per germline, CDR1 ENHRY and CDR2 SYGVKD.

The CDR3 here is CSAKVSGRDYNEQFF. The CDR3 bases are TGCAGTGCTAAAGTGTCCGGGAGGGATTACAATGAGCAGTTCTTC. The genes are TRBV20-1 and TRBJ2-1; 8 bases align to TRBD2. Looked up from germline, CDR1 is DFQATT and CDR2 is SNEGSKA (reference sequence). The J segment lost 4 bases and the V segment lost 4 bases, leaving 9 bases of the junction unmatched. The CDR3 runs 15 residues.

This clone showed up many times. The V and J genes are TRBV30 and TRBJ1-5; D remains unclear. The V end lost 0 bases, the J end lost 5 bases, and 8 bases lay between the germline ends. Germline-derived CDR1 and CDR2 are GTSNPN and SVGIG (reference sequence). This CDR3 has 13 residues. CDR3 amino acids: CAWSVHRDQPQHF. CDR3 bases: TGTGCCTGGAGTGTACACCGGGATCAGCCCCAGCATTTT.

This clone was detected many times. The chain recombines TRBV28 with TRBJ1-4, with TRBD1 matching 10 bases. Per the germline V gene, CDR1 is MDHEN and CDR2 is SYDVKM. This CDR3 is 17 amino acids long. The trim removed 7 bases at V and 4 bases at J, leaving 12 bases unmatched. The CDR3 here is CASTSTGTGALNEKLFF. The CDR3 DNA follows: TGTGCCAGCACCTCTACCGGGACAGGGGCGCTTAATGAAAAACTGTTTTTT. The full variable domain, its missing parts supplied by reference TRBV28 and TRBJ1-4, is DVKVTQSSRYLVKRTGEKVFLECVQDMDHENMFWYRQDPGLGLRLIYFSYDVKMKEKGDIPEGYSVSREKKERFSLILESASTNQTSMYLCASTSTGTGALNEKLFFGSGTQLSVL.

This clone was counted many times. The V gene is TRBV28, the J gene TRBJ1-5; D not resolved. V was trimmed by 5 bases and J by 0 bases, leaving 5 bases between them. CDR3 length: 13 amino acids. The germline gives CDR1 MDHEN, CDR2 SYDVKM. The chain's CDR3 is CASSPYSNQPQHF. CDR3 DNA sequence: TGTGCCAGCAGTCCTTATAGCAATCAGCCCCAGCATTTT.

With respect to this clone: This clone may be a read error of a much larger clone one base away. CDR3 bases: TGTGCCAGCAGCTTGGGACAGCTAGGCTACACCTTC. This translates into CASSLGQLGYTF. The chain is built from TRBV5-6 and TRBJ1-2; TRBD1 is a possible D gene (5 bases). Trimming removed 0 bases at V and 8 bases at J, with 8 bases between. The CDR3 totals 12 residues. Germline V gene data show CDR1 as SGHDT and CDR2 as YYEEEE. The full variable domain, its missing parts supplied by reference TRBV5-6 and TRBJ1-2, is DAGVTQSPTHLIKTRGQQVTLRCSPKSGHDTVSWYQQALGQGPQFIFQYYEEEERQRGNFPDRFSGHQFPNYSSELNVNALLLGDSALYLCASSLGQLGYTFGSGTRLTVV.

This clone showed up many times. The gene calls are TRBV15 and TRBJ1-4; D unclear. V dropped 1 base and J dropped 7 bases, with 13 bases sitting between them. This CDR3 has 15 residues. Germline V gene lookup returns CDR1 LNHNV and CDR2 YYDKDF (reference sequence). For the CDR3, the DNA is TGTGCCACCAGCAGAGTCCGATCCTATGGTGAAAAACTGTTTTTT. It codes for CATSRVRSYGEKLFF.

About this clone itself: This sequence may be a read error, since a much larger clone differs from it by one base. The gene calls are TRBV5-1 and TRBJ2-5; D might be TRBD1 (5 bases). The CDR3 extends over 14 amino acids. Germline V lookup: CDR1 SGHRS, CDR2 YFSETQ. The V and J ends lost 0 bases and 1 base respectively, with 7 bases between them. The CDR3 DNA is TGCGCCAGCAGCTTGGCGACAGTCCAAGAGACCCAGTACTTC. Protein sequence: CASSLATVQETQYF.

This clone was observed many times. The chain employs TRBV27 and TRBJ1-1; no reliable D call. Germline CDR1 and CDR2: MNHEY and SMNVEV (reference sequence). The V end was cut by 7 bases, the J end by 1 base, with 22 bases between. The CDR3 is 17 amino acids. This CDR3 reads CASTSLAPSTGNTEAFF. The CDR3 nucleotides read TGTGCCAGCACCTCTCTGGCACCCTCCACCGGGAACACTGAAGCTTTCTTT.

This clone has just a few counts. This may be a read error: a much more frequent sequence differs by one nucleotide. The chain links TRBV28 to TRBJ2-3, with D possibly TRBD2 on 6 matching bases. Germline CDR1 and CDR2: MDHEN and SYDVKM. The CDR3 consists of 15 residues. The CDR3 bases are TGTGTCAGCAGTCCCCCCAGCGGGCTCACAGATACGCAGTATTTT. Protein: CVSSPPSGLTDTQYF.

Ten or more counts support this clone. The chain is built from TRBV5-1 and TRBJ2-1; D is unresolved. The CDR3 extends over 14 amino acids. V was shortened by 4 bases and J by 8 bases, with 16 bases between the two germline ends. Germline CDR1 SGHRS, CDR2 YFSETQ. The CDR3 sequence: CASSTNLGGYEQFF. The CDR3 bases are TGCGCCAGCAGCACCAATTTGGGTGGCTATGAGCAGTTCTTC. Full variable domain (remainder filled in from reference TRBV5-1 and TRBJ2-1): KAGVTQTPRYLIKTRGQQVTLSCSPISGHRSVSWYQQTPGQGLQFLFEYFSETQRNKGNFPGRFSGRQFSNSRSEMNVSTLELGDSALYLCASSTNLGGYEQFFGPGTRLTVL.

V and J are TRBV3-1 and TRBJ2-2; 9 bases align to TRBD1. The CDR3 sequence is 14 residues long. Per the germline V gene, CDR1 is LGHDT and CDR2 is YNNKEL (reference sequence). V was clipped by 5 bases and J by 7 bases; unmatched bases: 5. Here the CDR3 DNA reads TGTGCCAGCAGCATACAGGGGGCAGGCGGGGAGCTGTTTTTT. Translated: CASSIQGAGGELFF.

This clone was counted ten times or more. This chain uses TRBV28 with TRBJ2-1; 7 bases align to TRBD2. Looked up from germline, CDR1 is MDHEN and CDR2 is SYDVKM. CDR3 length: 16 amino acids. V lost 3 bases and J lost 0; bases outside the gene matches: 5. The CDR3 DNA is TGTGCCAGCAGTTTGCGACTAGCAGCCTCCTACAATGAGCAGTTCTTC. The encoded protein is CASSLRLAASYNEQFF.

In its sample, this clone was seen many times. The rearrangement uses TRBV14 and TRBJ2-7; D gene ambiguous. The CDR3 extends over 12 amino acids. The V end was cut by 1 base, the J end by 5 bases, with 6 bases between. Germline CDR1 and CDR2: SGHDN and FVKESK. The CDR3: CASSQVMNEQYF. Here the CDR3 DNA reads TGTGCCAGCAGCCAAGTGATGAACGAGCAGTACTTC.

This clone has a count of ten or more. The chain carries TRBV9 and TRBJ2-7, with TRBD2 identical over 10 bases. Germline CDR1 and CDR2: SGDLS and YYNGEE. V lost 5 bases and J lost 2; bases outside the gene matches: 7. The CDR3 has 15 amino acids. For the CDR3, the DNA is TGTGCCAGCAGTTCTGCTAGCGGGAGCCCCTACGAGCAGTACTTC. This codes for CASSSASGSPYEQYF.

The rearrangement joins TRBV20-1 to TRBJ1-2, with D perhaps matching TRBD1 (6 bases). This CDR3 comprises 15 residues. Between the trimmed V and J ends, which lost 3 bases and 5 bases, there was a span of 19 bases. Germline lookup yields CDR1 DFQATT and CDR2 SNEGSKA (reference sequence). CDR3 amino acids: CSASTGIGVGYGYTF. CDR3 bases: TGCAGTGCTAGCACAGGGATAGGGGTTGGGTATGGCTACACCTTC.

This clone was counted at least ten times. CDR3 nucleotide sequence: TGCGCCAGCAGCCTAGAACTAGCGGGACGTTACAATGAGCAGTTCTTC. Translating gives CASSLELAGRYNEQFF. The V gene is TRBV4-3, the J gene TRBJ2-1; 10 positions agree with TRBD2. The trim removed 4 bases at V and 4 bases at J, leaving 7 bases unmatched. In germline, CDR1 is LGHNA, CDR2 YSLEER. This CDR3 has 16 residues.

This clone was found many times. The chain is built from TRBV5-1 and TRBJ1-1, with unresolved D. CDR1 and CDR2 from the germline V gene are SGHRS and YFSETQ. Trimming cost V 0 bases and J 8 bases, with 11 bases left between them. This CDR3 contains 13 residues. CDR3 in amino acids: CASSLGSMREAFF. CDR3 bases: TGCGCCAGCAGCTTGGGTTCAATGAGGGAAGCTTTCTTT.

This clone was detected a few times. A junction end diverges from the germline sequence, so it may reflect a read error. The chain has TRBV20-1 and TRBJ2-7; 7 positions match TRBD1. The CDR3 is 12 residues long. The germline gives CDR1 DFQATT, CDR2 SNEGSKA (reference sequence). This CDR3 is CSARWDSYEQYF. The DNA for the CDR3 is TGCAGCGCTAGATGGGACAGCTACGAGCAGTACTTC.